This T cell receptor (beta chain) was retrieved from a study of CD8+ T cells in alopecia areata. Study-level information: Treated patients were dosed with oral tofacitinib, taking 5 to 10 mg twice daily. General study results and limits: On tofacitinib, scalp and blood still held many of the expanded lesional clones.

The treatment denotes: oral pan-JAK inhibitor, 5-10 mg twice daily. Sorting separated CD4+ and CD8+ T cells out of PBMCs. To note about this clone: Antigen specificity is unknown.

cDNA serving as the sequencing template came from extracted, reverse transcribed RNA. TCRdb's copy holds only in-frame clones and misses some; the assay was immunoSEQ multiplex PCR. The sample comprises more than 150,000 clones, 40% to 65% of which are singletons, and 10% rests with the top ten. V lost 2 bases and J lost 4; bases outside the gene matches: 1. The CDR3 has 13 amino acids. CDR1 MNHEY and CDR2 SMNVEV come from the germline V gene (reference sequence). Here the sequenced sample was CD8+ T cells sorted from blood, taken between weeks 51 and 54, from a patient treated with tofacitinib. The chain has TRBV27 and TRBJ1-1, with 7 bases lining up with TRBD1. This TCR derives from a human donor with alopecia areata. As DNA, the CDR3 is TGTGCCAGCAGTTTAAGGACAGGCACTGAAGCTTTCTTT. Translated: CASSLRTGTEAFF.